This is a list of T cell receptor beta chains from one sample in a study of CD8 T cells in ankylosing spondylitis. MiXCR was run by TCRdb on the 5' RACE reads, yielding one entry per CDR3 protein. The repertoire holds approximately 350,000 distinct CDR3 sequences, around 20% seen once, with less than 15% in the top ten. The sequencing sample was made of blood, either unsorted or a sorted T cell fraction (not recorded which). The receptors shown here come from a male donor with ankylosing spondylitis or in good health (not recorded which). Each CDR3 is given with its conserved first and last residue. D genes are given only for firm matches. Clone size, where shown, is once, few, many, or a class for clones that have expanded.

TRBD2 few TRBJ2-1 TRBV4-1 CASSPLAGGTYNEQFF TGCGCCAGCAGCCCCCTAGCGGGGGGGACCTACAATGAGCAGTTCTTC
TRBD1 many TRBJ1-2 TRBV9 CASSEGQGPYGYTF TGTGCCAGCAGCGAGGGACAGGGCCCCTATGGCTACACCTTC
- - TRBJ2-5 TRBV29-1 CSVEPRDGEAQYF TGCAGCGTTGAACCCAGGGATGGGGAGGCCCAGTACTTC
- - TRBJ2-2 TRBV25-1 CASNGPGALSNTGELFF TGTGCCAGCAATGGGCCGGGGGCCTTATCGAACACCGGGGAGCTGTTTTTT
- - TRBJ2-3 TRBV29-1 CSVVRDRTDTQYF TGCAGCGTTGTGAGGGACCGCACAGATACGCAGTATTTT
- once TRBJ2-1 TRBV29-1 CSARTSSYNEQFF TGCAGCGCCCGCACGAGCTCCTACAATGAGCAGTTCTTC
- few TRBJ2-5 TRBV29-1 CSVQMYQETQYF TGCAGCGTACAGATGTACCAAGAGACCCAGTACTTC
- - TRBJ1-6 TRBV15 CATSSRGTESSYNSPLHF TGTGCCACCAGCAGCAGGGGCACCGAAAGCTCCTATAATTCACCCCTCCACTTT
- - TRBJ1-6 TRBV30 CAWTSGVGNSPLHF TGTGCCTGGACCTCTGGGGTCGGGAATTCACCCCTCCACTTT
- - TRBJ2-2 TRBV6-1 CASKPLSGVANTGELFF TGTGCCAGCAAGCCCCTTTCTGGCGTCGCGAACACCGGGGAGCTGTTTTTT
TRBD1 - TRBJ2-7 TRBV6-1 CASSDPGQGNEQYF TGTGCCAGCAGTGACCCGGGACAGGGGAACGAGCAGTACTTC
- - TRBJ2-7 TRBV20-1 CSARSGASSYEQYF TGCAGTGCTAGATCTGGGGCTTCCTCCTACGAGCAGTACTTC
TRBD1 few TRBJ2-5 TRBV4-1 CASSPEWTGGETQYF TGCGCCAGCAGCCCAGAATGGACAGGGGGTGAGACCCAGTACTTC
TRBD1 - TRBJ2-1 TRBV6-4 CASSDSPGGAYNEQFF TGTGCCAGCAGTGACTCCCCAGGGGGCGCTTACAATGAGCAGTTCTTC
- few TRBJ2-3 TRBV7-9 CASSSGDNTDTQYF TGTGCCAGCAGCTCCGGGGACAACACAGATACGCAGTATTTT
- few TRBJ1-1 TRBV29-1 CSVPRGREAFF TGCAGCGTCCCACGTGGGAGAGAAGCTTTCTTT
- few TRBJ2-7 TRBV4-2 CASSQVLATDEQYF TGTGCCAGCAGCCAGGTCCTAGCGACCGACGAGCAGTACTTC
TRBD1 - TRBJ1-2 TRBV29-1 CSVEETGFNYGYTF TGCAGCGTTGAGGAGACAGGGTTCAACTATGGCTACACCTTC
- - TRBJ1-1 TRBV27 CASSSKNRENTEAFF TGTGCCAGCAGTTCTAAGAACAGGGAGAACACTGAAGCTTTCTTT
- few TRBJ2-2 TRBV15 CATSRLWSVNTGELFF TGTGCCACCAGCAGATTGTGGTCAGTGAACACCGGGGAGCTGTTTTTT
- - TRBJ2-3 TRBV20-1 CSARESADTQYF TGCAGTGCTAGAGAGTCCGCGGATACGCAGTATTTT
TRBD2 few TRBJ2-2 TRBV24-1 CATRSGGDTGELFF TGTGCCACCCGTAGCGGGGGGGACACCGGGGAGCTGTTTTTT
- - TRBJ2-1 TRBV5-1 CASSLWVPATVSSYNEQFF TGCGCCAGCAGCTTGTGGGTACCAGCGACGGTAAGCTCCTACAATGAGCAGTTCTTC
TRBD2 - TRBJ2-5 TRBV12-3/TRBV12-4 CASSPWTSGGPGAETQYF TGTGCCAGCAGTCCCTGGACTAGCGGGGGGCCGGGGGCAGAGACCCAGTACTTC
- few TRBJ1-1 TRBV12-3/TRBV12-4 CAGGSWENTEAFF TGTGCCGGGGGGTCCTGGGAGAACACTGAAGCTTTCTTT
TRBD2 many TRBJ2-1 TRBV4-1 CASSQLLAGYNEQFF TGCGCCAGCAGCCAGCTACTAGCGGGGTACAATGAGCAGTTCTTC
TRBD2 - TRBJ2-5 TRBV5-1 CASSLDLAGFETQYF TGCGCCAGCAGCTTGGATCTAGCGGGGTTCGAGACCCAGTACTTC
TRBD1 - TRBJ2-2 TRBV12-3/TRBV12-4 CASSSAGTGTGELFF TGTGCCAGCAGTTCCGCCGGGACAGGCACCGGGGAGCTGTTTTTT
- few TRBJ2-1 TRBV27 CASSSLRTGTSYNEQFF TGTGCCAGCAGTTCGCTCCGTACAGGGACCTCCTACAATGAGCAGTTCTTC
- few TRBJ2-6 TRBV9 CASSPHSAPGANVLTF TGTGCCAGCAGCCCCCACAGTGCCCCTGGGGCCAACGTCCTGACTTTC
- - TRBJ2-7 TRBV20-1 CSARDPGRAYEQYF TGCAGTGCTAGAGATCCCGGGAGAGCCTACGAGCAGTACTTC
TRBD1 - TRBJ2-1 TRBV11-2 CASTLFPGQGARDEQFF TGTGCCAGCACTCTCTTCCCGGGACAGGGGGCGCGGGATGAGCAGTTCTTC
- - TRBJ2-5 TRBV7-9 CASSLGSTQETQYF TGTGCCAGCAGCTTAGGTTCTACCCAAGAGACCCAGTACTTC
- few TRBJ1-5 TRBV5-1 CASSLYPTDNQPQHF TGCGCCAGCAGCTTGTATCCAACGGACAATCAGCCCCAGCATTTT